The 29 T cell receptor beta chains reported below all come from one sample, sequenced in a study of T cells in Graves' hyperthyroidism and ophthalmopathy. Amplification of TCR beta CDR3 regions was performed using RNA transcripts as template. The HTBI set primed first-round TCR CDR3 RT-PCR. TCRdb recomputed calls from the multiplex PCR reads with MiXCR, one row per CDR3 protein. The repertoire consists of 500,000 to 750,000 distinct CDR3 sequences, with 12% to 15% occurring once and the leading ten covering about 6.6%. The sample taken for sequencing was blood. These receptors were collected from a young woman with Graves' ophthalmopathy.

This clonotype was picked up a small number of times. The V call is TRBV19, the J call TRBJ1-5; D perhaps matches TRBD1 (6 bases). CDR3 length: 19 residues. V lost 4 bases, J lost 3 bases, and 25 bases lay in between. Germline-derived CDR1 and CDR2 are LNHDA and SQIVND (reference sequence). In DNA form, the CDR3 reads TGTGCCAGTAGTACCTTAAGGACAGAGAAACTCCTTACCAATCAGCCCCAGCATTTT. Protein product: CASSTLRTEKLLTNQPQHF.

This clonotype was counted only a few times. CDR3 nucleotides: TGTGCCAGCAGCTTAGGGACTAGCGGGAGTAGGGAGTTCTTC. Translation gives CASSLGTSGSREFF. The gene calls are TRBV7-2 and TRBJ2-1; the match to TRBD2 covers 13 bases. The CDR3 contains 14 residues. The junction had 5 bases not matched to a gene; V was cut back by 1 base and J by 14 bases. Germline loops: CDR1 SGHTA, CDR2 FQGNSA.

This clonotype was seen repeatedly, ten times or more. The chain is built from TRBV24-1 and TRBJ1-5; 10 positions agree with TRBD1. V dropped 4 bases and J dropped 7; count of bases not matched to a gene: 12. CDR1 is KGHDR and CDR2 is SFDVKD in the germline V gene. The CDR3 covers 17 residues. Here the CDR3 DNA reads TGTGCCACCAGTGACACCCGAGGGACAGGGGAGGACCAGCCCCAGCATTTT. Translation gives CATSDTRGTGEDQPQHF.

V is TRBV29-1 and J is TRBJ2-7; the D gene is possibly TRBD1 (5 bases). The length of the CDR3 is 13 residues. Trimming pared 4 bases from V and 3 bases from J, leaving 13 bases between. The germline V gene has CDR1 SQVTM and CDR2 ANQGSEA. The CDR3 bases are TGCAGCGTTGTGCAGGGTAGTGGCTACGAGCAGTACTTC. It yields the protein CSVVQGSGYEQYF.

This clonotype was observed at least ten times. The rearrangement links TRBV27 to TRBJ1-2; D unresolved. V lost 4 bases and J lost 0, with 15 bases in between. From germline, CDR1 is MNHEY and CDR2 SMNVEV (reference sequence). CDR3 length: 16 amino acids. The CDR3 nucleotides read TGTGCCAGCAGTTCCCTCGGGGAGGTTGCTAACTATGGCTACACCTTC. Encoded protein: CASSSLGEVANYGYTF.

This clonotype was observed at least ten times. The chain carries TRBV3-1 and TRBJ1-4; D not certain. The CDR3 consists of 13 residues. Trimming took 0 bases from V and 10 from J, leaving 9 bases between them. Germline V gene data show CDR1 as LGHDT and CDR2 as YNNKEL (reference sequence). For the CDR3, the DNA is TGTGCCAGCAGCCAAGATCTCACGGGAAAACTGTTTTTT. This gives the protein CASSQDLTGKLFF.

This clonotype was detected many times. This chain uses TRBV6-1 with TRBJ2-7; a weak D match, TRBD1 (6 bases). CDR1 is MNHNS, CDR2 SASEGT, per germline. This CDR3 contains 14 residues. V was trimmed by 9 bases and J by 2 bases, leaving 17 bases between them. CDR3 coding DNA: TGTGCCAGTCCTACCGCCGGACAGCCCTACGAGCAGTACTTC. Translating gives CASPTAGQPYEQYF.

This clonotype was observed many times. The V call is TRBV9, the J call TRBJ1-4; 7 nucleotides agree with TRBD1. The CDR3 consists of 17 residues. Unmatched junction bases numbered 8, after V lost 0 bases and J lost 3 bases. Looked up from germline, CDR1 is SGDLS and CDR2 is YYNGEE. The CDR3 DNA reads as TGTGCCAGCAGCGTAGGGGACAGTTCGTCGGCTAATGAAAAACTGTTTTTT. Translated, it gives CASSVGDSSSANEKLFF. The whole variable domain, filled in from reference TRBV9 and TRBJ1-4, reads DSGVTQTPKHLITATGQRVTLRCSPRSGDLSVYWYQQSLDQGLQFLIQYYNGEERAKGNILERFSAQQFPDLHSELNLSSLELGDSALYFCASSVGDSSSANEKLFFGSGTQLSVL.

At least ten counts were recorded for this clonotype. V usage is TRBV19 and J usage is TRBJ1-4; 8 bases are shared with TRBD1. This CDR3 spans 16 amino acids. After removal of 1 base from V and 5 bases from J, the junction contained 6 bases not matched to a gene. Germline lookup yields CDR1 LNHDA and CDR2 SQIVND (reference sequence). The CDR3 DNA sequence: TGTGCCAGTAGTATAGTAGGGGACAGGCAAAATGAAAAACTGTTTTTT. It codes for CASSIVGDRQNEKLFF. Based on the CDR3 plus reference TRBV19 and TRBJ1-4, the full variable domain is DGGITQSPKYLFRKEGQNVTLSCEQNLNHDAMYWYRQDPGQGLRLIYYSQIVNDFQKGDIAEGYSVSREKKESFPLTVTSAQKNPTAFYLCASSIVGDRQNEKLFFGSGTQLSVL.

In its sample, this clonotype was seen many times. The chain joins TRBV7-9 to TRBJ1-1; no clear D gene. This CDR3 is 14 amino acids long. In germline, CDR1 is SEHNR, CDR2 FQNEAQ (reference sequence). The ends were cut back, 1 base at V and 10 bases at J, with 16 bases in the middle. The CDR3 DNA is TGTGCCAGCAGCTTAGGTTCCCTGTCGCGGCGAGCTTTCTTT. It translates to CASSLGSLSRRAFF.

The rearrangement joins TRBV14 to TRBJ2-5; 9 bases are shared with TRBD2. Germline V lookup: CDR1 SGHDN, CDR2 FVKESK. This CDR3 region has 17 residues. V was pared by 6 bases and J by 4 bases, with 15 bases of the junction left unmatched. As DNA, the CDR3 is TGTGCCAGCAGTCCTACAGTGGCTAGCGGGGTCGGAGAGACCCAGTACTTC. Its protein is CASSPTVASGVGETQYF.

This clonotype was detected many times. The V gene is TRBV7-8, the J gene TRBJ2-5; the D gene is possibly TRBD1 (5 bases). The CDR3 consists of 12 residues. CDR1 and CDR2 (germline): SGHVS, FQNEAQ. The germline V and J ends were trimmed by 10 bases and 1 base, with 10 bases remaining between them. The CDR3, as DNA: TGTGCCACCCGACAGACCCAAGAGACCCAGTACTTC. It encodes CATRQTQETQYF.

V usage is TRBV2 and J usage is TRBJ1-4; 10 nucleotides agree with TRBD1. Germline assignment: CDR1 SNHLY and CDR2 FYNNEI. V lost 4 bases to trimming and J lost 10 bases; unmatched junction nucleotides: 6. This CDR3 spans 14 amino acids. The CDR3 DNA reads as TGTGCCAGCAGTGCGCGACAGGGGGCGGTAAAACTGTTTTTT. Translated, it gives CASSARQGAVKLFF. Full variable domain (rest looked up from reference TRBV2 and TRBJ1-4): EPEVTQTPSHQVTQMGQEVILRCVPISNHLYFYWYRQILGQKVEFLVSFYNNEISEKSEIFDDQFSVERPDGSNFTLKIRSTKLEDSAMYFCASSARQGAVKLFFGSGTQLSVL.

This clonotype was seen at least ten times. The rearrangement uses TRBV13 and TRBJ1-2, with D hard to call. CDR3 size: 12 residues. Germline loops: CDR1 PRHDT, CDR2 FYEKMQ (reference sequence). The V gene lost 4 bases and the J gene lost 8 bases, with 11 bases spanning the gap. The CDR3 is CASSSLNGGYTF. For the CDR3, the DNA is TGTGCCAGCAGCTCTCTTAACGGAGGCTACACCTTC.

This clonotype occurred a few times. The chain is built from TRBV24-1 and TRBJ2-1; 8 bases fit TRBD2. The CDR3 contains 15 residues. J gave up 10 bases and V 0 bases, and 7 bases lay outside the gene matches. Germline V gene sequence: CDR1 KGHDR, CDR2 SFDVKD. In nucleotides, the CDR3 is TGTGCCACCAGTGATTTGCTAGCGGGCACACCGGAGCAGTTCTTC. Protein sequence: CATSDLLAGTPEQFF.

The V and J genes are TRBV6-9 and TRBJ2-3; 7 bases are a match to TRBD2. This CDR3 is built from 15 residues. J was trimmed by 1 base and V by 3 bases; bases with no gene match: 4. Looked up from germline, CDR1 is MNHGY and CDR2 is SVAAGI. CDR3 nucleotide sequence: TGTGCCAGCAGTTACGACCTAGCGGGCACAGATACGCAGTATTTT. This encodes CASSYDLAGTDTQYF.

The CDR3 DNA reads as TGTGCCAGCAGCGTAGCTACGGCACCCTACACTGAAGCTTTCTTT. This encodes CASSVATAPYTEAFF. V usage is TRBV9 and J usage is TRBJ1-1, with D unresolved. This CDR3 has 15 amino acids. Germline V gene sequence: CDR1 SGDLS, CDR2 YYNGEE. V dropped 0 bases and J dropped 3 bases, with 12 bases sitting between them.

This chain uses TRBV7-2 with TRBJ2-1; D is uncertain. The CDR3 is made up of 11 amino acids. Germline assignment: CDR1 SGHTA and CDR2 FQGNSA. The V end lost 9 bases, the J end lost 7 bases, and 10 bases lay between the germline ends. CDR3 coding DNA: TGTGCCAGTCTAACTGGGAATGAGCAGTTCTTC. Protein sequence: CASLTGNEQFF. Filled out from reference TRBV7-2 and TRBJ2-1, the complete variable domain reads GAGVSQSPSNKVTEKGKDVELRCDPISGHTALYWYRQSLGQGLEFLIYFQGNSAPDKSGLPSDRFSAERTGGSVSTLTIQRTQQEDSAVYLCASLTGNEQFFGPGTRLTVL.

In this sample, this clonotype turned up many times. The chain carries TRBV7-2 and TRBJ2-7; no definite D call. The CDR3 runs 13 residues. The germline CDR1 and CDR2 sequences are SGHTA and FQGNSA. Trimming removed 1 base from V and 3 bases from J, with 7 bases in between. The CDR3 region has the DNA TGTGCCAGCAGCTTAGAGGTCCTCTACGAGCAGTACTTC. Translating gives CASSLEVLYEQYF.

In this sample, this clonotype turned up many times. The chain's CDR3 is CASSHRNTGELFF. CDR3 sequence (DNA): TGTGCCAGCAGCCACCGTAACACCGGGGAGCTGTTTTTT. The J gene is TRBJ2-2, the V gene TRBV11-1, with D unclear. CDR1 is SGHAT and CDR2 is FQDESV in the germline V gene (reference sequence). The V end was cut by 5 bases, the J end by 2 bases, with 6 bases between. The CDR3 has 13 residues.

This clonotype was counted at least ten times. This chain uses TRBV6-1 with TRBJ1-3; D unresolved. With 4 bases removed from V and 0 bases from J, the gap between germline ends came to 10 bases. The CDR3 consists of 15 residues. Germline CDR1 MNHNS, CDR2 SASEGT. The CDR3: CASSATSNSGNTIYF. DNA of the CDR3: TGTGCCAGCAGTGCGACATCTAACTCTGGAAACACCATATATTTT.

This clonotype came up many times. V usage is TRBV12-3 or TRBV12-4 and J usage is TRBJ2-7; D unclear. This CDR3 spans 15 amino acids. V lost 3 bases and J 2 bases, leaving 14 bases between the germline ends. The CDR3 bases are TGTGCCAGCAGTTTCCCAGATTACCCCCCCTACGAGCAGTACTTC. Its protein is CASSFPDYPPYEQYF.

CDR3 loop: CASSLGGPTGLPYGYTF. CDR3 DNA sequence: TGCGCCAGCAGCTTGGGGGGCCCGACAGGGTTGCCCTATGGCTACACCTTC. The genes are TRBV5-1 and TRBJ1-2; 7 bases line up with TRBD1. Losses at the gene ends were 0 bases for V and 4 bases for J; bases not matched to a gene: 12. Germline values: CDR1 SGHRS, CDR2 YFSETQ. This CDR3 has 17 residues. Full variable domain (remainder filled in from reference TRBV5-1 and TRBJ1-2): KAGVTQTPRYLIKTRGQQVTLSCSPISGHRSVSWYQQTPGQGLQFLFEYFSETQRNKGNFPGRFSGRQFSNSRSEMNVSTLELGDSALYLCASSLGGPTGLPYGYTFGSGTRLTVV.

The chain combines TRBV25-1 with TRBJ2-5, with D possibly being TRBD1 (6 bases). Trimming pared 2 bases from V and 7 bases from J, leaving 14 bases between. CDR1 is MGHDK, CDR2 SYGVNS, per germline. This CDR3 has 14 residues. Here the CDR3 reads CASSEEGGRGTQYF. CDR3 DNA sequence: TGTGCCAGCAGTGAAGAAGGGGGTAGGGGGACCCAGTACTTC.

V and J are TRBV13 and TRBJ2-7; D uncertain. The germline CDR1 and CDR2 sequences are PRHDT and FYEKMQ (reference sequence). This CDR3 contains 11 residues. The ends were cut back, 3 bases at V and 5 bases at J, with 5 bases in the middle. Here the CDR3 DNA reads TGTGCCAGCAGCTTGGTCCACGAGCAGTACTTC. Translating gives CASSLVHEQYF.

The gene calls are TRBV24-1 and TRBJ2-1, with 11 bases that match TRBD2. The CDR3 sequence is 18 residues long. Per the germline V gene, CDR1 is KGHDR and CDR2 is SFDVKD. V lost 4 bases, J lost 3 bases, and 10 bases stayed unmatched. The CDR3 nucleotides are TGTGCCACCAGTGAACCCCTAACCGGGACTAGCGGCTACAATGAGCAGTTCTTC. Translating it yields CATSEPLTGTSGYNEQFF.

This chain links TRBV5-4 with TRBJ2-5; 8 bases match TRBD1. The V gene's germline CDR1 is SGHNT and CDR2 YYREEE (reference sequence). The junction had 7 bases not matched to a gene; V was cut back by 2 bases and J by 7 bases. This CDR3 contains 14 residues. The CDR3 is CASSFGQGSWTQYF. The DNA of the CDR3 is TGTGCCAGCAGCTTCGGACAGGGAAGTTGGACCCAGTACTTC.

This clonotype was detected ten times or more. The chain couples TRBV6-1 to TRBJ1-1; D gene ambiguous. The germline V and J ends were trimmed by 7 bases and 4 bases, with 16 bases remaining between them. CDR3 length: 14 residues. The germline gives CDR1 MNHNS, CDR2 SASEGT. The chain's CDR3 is CASTSQPTFTEAFF. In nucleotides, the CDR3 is TGTGCCAGCACATCTCAGCCAACTTTCACTGAAGCTTTCTTT.

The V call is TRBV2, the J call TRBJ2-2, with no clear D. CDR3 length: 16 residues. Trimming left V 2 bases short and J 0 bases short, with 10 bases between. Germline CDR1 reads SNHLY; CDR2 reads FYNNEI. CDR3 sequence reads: CASSENAGPNTGELFF. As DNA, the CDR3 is TGTGCCAGCAGTGAAAATGCAGGACCGAACACCGGGGAGCTGTTTTTT.